This record looks at one TCR beta chain sequence and its context. Its antigen is still unknown. The CDR3 is 17 amino acids. Deletions cut 3 bases from V and 2 bases from J, with 19 bases between. Germline CDR1 KGHSH, CDR2 LQKENI. The data were taken from a study of T-cell reconstitution after alpha-beta-depleted transplantation in children. Study results and limitations: It was newly produced T cells that mostly accounted for T-cell counts and diversity one year after transplant. As was reported, about two months after transplant, alpha-beta T cells came from several hundred expanded graft clones. Surviving thymic progenitors and recipient T cells were the source of high TCRbeta diversity at day 60 in some patients.

Unique molecular identifiers were incorporated when the TCRbeta library was constructed. One entry per CDR3 protein, called by TCRdb with MiXCR from the PCR reads. The top ten clones hold 6.3% of a sample with fewer than 250,000 distinct CDR3 sequences, less than 9% of them seen once. V and J are TRBV18 and TRBJ1-1, with D unclear. The sequencing used PBMCs, mostly from graft donor cells, collected 180 days after TCRalphabeta/CD19-depleted stem cell transplant. This TCR derives from a male patient younger than 18 who had a stem cell transplant for acute lymphoblastic leukemia, so the T cells may come from the graft donor. This CDR3 reads CASSPAKARPLNTEAFF. The CDR3 nucleotides are TGTGCCAGCTCACCCGCTAAGGCAAGGCCCCTAAACACTGAAGCTTTCTTT. Based on the CDR3 plus reference TRBV18 and TRBJ1-1, the full variable domain is NAGVMQNPRHLVRRRGQEARLRCSPMKGHSHVYWYRQLPEEGLKFMVYLQKENIIDESGMPKERFSAEFPKEGPSILRIQQVVRGDSAAYFCASSPAKARPLNTEAFFGQGTRLTVV.